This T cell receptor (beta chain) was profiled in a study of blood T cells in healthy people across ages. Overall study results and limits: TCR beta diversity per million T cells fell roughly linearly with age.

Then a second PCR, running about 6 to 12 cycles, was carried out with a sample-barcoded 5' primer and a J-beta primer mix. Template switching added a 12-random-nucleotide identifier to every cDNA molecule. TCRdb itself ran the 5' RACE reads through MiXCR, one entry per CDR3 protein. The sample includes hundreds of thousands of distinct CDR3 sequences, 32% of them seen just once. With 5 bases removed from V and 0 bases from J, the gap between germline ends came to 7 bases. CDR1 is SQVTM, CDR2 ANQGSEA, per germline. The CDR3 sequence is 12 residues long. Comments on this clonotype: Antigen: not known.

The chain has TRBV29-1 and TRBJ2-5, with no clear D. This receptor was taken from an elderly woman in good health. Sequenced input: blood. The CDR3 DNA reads TGCAGCGTTCGACGGTACCAAGAGACCCAGTACTTC. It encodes CSVRRYQETQYF. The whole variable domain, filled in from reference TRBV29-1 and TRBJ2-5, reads SAVISQKPSRDICQRGTSLTIQCQVDSQVTMMFWYRQQPGQSLTLIATANQGSEATYESGFVIDKFPISRPNLTFSTLTVSNMSPEDSSIYLCSVRRYQETQYFGPGTRLLVL.